This entry is about one TCR beta chain. Its antigen is undetermined. Every patient had mismatch repair deficiency by PCR or immunohistochemistry. TCR sequencing covered a few patients who responded to pembrolizumab. The CDR3 consists of 13 residues. Germline CDR1 MRHNA, CDR2 SNTAGT. V gave up 6 bases and J gave up 3 bases, with 11 bases separating them. This entry belongs to a study of PD-1 blockade in mismatch repair-deficient tumors. In the study overall: Patients had eleven to twelve mismatch repair-deficient cancer types and were previously treated and progressing. General observations from the study: Rapid post-treatment expansion, then contraction, generally preceding radiologic response, marked tumor-resident clones.

TCRdb keeps only in-frame clones here, not all; method: immunoSEQ multiplex PCR. This sample has some 48,000 clones; roughly 82% occur once, and the top ten carry more than 3%. Specimen: PBMCs, collected before pembrolizumab treatment. V is TRBV6-4 and J is TRBJ1-1; D is undetermined. This sequence was found in an adult with mismatch repair-deficient cancer. Here the CDR3 reads CASRESRDTEAFF. Written as DNA, the CDR3 is TGTGCCAGCAGGGAATCTCGGGACACTGAAGCTTTCTTT.